These 5 T cell receptor beta chains were all obtained from the same sample, sequenced in a study of CD8+ T cells in alopecia areata. RNA was extracted and reverse transcribed into cDNA as the sequencing template. The repertoire was sequenced with immunoSEQ multiplex PCR; TCRdb's copy has only in-frame clones and lacks some. This table has about 190,000 clones, 60% appearing once. The treatment denotes: oral pan-JAK inhibitor, 5-10 mg twice daily. Material: CD4+ T cells sorted from blood, obtained at week 4, from a patient treated with tofacitinib. These receptors were taken from a human donor with alopecia areata.

Only a few counts were recorded for this clone. The chain uses TRBV6-5 and TRBJ2-4, with 8 bases matching TRBD1. V gave up 5 bases and J gave up 6 bases; unmatched junction bases: 9. CDR1 is MNHEY and CDR2 is SVGAGI in the germline V gene. The CDR3 consists of 15 residues. In DNA form, the CDR3 reads TGTGCCAGCAGTACCCGAGACAGGGGAGCAAACATTCAGTACTTC. This translates into CASSTRDRGANIQYF.

This clone occurred a few times. The genes are TRBV19 and TRBJ2-1; D gene unclear. Trimming took 5 bases from V and 9 from J, leaving 11 bases between them. The CDR3 contains 12 residues. Germline CDR1 reads LNHDA; CDR2 reads SQIVND (reference sequence). The DNA for the CDR3 is TGTGCCAGTAGTGGCGCCTTGGGTGAGCAGTTCTTC. Amino acids: CASSGALGEQFF.

The J gene is TRBJ2-7, the V gene TRBV30; D unclear. Trimming cost V 0 bases and J 4 bases, with 10 bases left between them. CDR1 and CDR2 (germline): GTSNPN, SVGIG (reference sequence). The CDR3 runs 13 residues. The CDR3 spells CAWSVTLEYEQYF. CDR3 in DNA: TGTGCCTGGAGTGTAACGCTGGAATACGAGCAGTACTTC.

V is TRBV23-1 and J is TRBJ2-7; 7 nucleotides match TRBD1. TRBV23-1 is marked as an open reading frame, function uncertain. This CDR3 has 14 residues. V shed 7 bases and J 6 bases; nucleotides not matched to a gene: 12. CDR3 amino acids: CASTSPGGIGEQYF. The CDR3 region has the DNA TGCGCCAGCACTTCGCCAGGGGGTATCGGCGAGCAGTACTTC.

V and J are TRBV5-1 and TRBJ2-7; TRBD1 agrees at 9 bases. Germline V gene data show CDR1 as SGHRS and CDR2 as YFSETQ. Trimming at V came to 0 bases and at J to 5 bases, leaving 6 bases not matched to a gene. The CDR3 consists of 15 residues. The CDR3 loop reads CASSLVTGQGNEQYF. The CDR3 region has the DNA TGCGCCAGCAGCTTGGTGACGGGACAGGGTAACGAGCAGTACTTC.